A selection of T cell receptor beta chains follows, all from one sample in a study of cytotoxic CD8 clonotypes in ibrutinib-treated CLL. TCRdb's table, derived via immunoSEQ multiplex PCR, lists solely in-frame clones and lacks some. The repertoire holds some 310,000 clones, with roughly 85% as singletons. The specimen was PBMCs, collected before ibrutinib treatment. All receptors come from a human donor with chronic lymphocytic leukemia. Both conserved end residues are part of each CDR3. Fields, in order: clone size, J gene, D gene, V gene, CDR3 protein, CDR3 DNA. D genes are given only for firm matches. The size field is filled for only some rows; it gives once, few, many or a size class.

.,TRBJ2-5,TRBD2,TRBV19,CASSIWMTSAQETQYF,TGTGCCAGTAGTATCTGGATGACTAGCGCACAAGAGACCCAGTACTTC
.,TRBJ2-1,TRBD1,TRBV7-3,CASSKTGGSHVNEQFF,TGTGCCAGCAGCAAAACAGGGGGTAGTCATGTCAATGAGCAGTTCTTC
.,TRBJ1-5,.,TRBV30,CAWSEDSYSNQPQHF,TGTGCCTGGAGTGAGGACAGTTATAGCAATCAGCCCCAGCATTTT
.,TRBJ2-7,TRBD1,TRBV5-4,CASSFGSGTGSEQYF,TGTGCCAGCAGCTTCGGTTCCGGGACAGGGAGTGAGCAGTACTTC
.,TRBJ2-5,TRBD2,TRBV27,CASSFVAGAETQYF,TGTGCCAGCAGTTTTGTAGCGGGAGCTGAGACCCAGTACTTC
.,TRBJ1-5,.,TRBV6-6,CASRLQEGPQHF,TGTGCCAGCAGGCTTCAGGAGGGGCCCCAGCATTTT
.,TRBJ2-7,.,TRBV6-5,CASSSHGGGVSYEQYF,TGTGCCAGCAGTTCCCACGGAGGGGGCGTCTCCTACGAGCAGTACTTC
.,TRBJ1-2,.,TRBV4-3,CASSQEGLSSTNYGYTF,TGCGCCAGCAGCCAAGAAGGGTTGTCCAGCACTAACTATGGCTACACCTTC
.,TRBJ1-5,.,TRBV18,CASSPQVAGRSNQPQHF,TGTGCCAGCTCACCACAGGTTGCAGGGCGAAGCAATCAGCCCCAGCATTTT
few,TRBJ1-5,TRBD1,TRBV7-8,CASSQEDRFQPQHF,TGTGCCAGCAGCCAAGAGGACAGGTTTCAGCCCCAGCATTTT
.,TRBJ2-7,TRBD2,TRBV6-5,CASSYPGLATQYF,TGTGCCAGCAGTTATCCGGGACTAGCCACCCAGTACTTC
.,TRBJ2-7,.,TRBV11-2,CASSLDALFGYEQYF,TGTGCCAGCAGCTTAGACGCTCTTTTCGGGTACGAGCAGTACTTC
few,TRBJ2-1,TRBD2,TRBV7-7,CASSLGTSGDNEQFF,TGTGCTAGCAGCCTTGGGACTAGCGGAGACAATGAGCAGTTCTTC
few,TRBJ2-7,.,TRBV7-2,CASSPGYEQYF,TGTGCCAGCAGCCCCGGCTACGAGCAGTACTTC
.,TRBJ2-1,TRBD2,TRBV9,CASTEWTSDNNEQFF,TGTGCCAGCACCGAATGGACTAGCGACAACAATGAGCAGTTCTTC
.,TRBJ2-5,TRBD1,TRBV7-2,CASSHQGTGRGETQYF,TGTGCCAGCAGCCATCAGGGGACAGGGAGGGGAGAGACCCAGTACTTC
.,TRBJ2-7,TRBD1,TRBV15,CATSSSKGRGREQYF,TGTGCCACCAGCAGCTCCAAAGGAAGGGGGCGCGAGCAGTACTTC
.,TRBJ2-1,TRBD1,TRBV29-1,CSVHPGQDLIF,TGCAGCGTCCATCCGGGACAGGACCTTATCTTC
.,TRBJ2-1,.,TRBV18,CASSPPTFPYNEQFF,TGTGCCAGCTCACCACCCACTTTCCCATACAATGAGCAGTTCTTC
few,TRBJ1-5,.,TRBV7-8,CASSLVWDQPQHF,TGTGCCAGCAGCTTAGTCTGGGATCAGCCCCAGCATTTT
.,TRBJ2-1,.,TRBV5-6,CASSLIISGAFEFF,TGTGCCAGCAGCTTGATTATTAGCGGAGCGTTTGAGTTCTTC
.,TRBJ2-7,.,TRBV9,CASSATGYLSHEQYF,TGTGCCAGCAGCGCCACTGGGTATCTTAGCCACGAGCAGTACTTC
.,TRBJ2-3,TRBD2,TRBV15,CATSSGLAGVSDTQYF,TGTGCCACCAGCAGCGGACTAGCGGGAGTAAGCGATACGCAGTATTTT
.,TRBJ2-3,.,TRBV9,CASSVGTSGADTQYF,TGTGCCAGCAGCGTAGGTACCTCTGGCGCAGATACGCAGTATTTT
.,TRBJ2-7,TRBD2,TRBV29-1,CSVVGGGVYEQYF,TGCAGCGTTGTGGGGGGAGGGGTCTACGAGCAGTACTTC
.,TRBJ2-1,TRBD2,TRBV19,CASTLTSGRYAINEQFF,TGTGCCAGTACCCTAACTAGCGGGAGATATGCAATCAATGAGCAGTTCTTC
once,TRBJ1-3,.,TRBV5-6,CASSLRGARNTIYF,TGTGCCAGCAGCTTGCGGGGGGCCCGAAACACCATATATTTT
.,TRBJ1-5,.,TRBV10-3,CAISESNLGQPQHF,TGTGCCATCAGTGAGTCGAACTTAGGGCAGCCCCAGCATTTT
.,TRBJ2-5,.,TRBV29-1,CSGLQTQETQYF,TGCAGCGGCCTACAGACCCAAGAGACCCAGTACTTC
once,TRBJ2-2,.,TRBV30,CAWSVRWRDGSRGTGELFF,TGTGCCTGGAGTGTACGGTGGAGGGACGGGAGTCGGGGCACCGGGGAGCTGTTTTTT
.,TRBJ2-7,TRBD2,TRBV7-8,CASSFKLAGSLSYEQYF,TGTGCCAGCAGCTTTAAGTTAGCGGGGTCACTCTCCTACGAGCAGTACTTC
.,TRBJ2-1,TRBD1,TRBV5-1,CASSLVGGLYNEQFF,TGCGCCAGCAGCTTGGTAGGGGGCCTTTACAATGAGCAGTTCTTC
once,TRBJ2-5,.,TRBV6-5,CASIPGGRETQYF,TGTGCCAGCATTCCCGGGGGGCGGGAGACCCAGTACTTC
.,TRBJ2-2,.,TRBV6-5,CASSISGNTGELFF,TGTGCCAGCAGCATTTCAGGGAACACCGGGGAGCTGTTTTTT
.,TRBJ2-5,TRBD2,TRBV30,CAWSRGLAGGPGQETQYF,TGTGCCTGGAGTCGGGGACTAGCGGGAGGGCCCGGACAAGAGACCCAGTACTTC
.,TRBJ2-7,TRBD1,TRBV9,CASSEGTGGFYEQYF,TGTGCCAGCAGCGAGGGGACAGGGGGCTTCTACGAGCAGTACTTC
.,TRBJ2-7,TRBD1,TRBV11-1,CASSSAGGFDEQYF,TGTGCCAGCAGCTCGGCAGGGGGATTTGACGAGCAGTACTTC
.,TRBJ2-1,TRBD2,TRBV4-3,CASSQLLAGAPNEQFF,TGCGCCAGCAGCCAATTGCTTGCGGGAGCCCCCAATGAGCAGTTCTTC
.,TRBJ2-2,.,TRBV5-1,CASSLEGPVELFF,TGCGCCAGCAGCTTGGAAGGTCCCGTGGAGCTGTTTTTT
.,TRBJ2-7,.,TRBV29-1,CSVVPLGSYEQYF,TGCAGCGTTGTCCCCCTCGGGAGCTACGAGCAGTACTTC
.,TRBJ1-1,TRBD1,TRBV4-3,CASSQRGLTEAFF,TGCGCCAGCAGCCAGAGGGGGCTGACTGAAGCTTTCTTT
.,TRBJ2-1,.,TRBV6-6,CASSYPNNEQFF,TGTGCCAGCAGTTACCCCAACAATGAGCAGTTCTTC
once,TRBJ2-1,.,TRBV7-3,CASSQGGSAYNEQFF,TGTGCCAGCAGCCAGGGGGGCAGCGCATACAATGAGCAGTTCTTC
.,TRBJ2-2,.,TRBV11-2,CASSSNWGRELFF,TGTGCCAGCAGCTCAAACTGGGGGCGGGAGCTGTTTTTT
few,TRBJ1-1,.,TRBV18,CASSPEGTYTEAFF,TGTGCCAGCTCACCAGAAGGAACATACACTGAAGCTTTCTTT
few,TRBJ2-7,.,TRBV7-2,CASSLVGGTYEQYF,TGTGCCAGCAGCTTAGTTGGGGGAACCTACGAGCAGTACTTC
few,TRBJ2-2,TRBD2,TRBV7-9,CASTSPPSGRPGTGELFF,TGTGCCAGCACCTCCCCCCCTAGCGGGAGGCCGGGGACCGGGGAGCTGTTTTTT